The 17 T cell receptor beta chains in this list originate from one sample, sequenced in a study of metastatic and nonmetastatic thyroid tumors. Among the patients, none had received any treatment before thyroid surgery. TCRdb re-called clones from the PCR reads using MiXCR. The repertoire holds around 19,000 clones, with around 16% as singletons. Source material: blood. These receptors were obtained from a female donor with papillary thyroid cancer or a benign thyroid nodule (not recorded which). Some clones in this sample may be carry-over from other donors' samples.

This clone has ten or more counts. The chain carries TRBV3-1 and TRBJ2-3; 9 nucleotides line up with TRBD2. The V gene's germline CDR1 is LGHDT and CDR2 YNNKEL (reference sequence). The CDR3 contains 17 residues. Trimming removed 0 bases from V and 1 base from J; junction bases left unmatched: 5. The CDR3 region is CASSQEISGSGTDTQYF. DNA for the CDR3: TGTGCCAGCAGCCAAGAAATTAGCGGGAGCGGCACAGATACGCAGTATTTT.

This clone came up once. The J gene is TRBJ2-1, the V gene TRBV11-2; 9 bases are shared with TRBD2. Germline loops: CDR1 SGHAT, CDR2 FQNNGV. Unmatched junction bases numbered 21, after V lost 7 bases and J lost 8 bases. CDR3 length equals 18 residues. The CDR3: CASTPGEVAGAGGHEQFF. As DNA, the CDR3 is TGTGCCAGCACCCCCGGGGAGGTAGCGGGAGCGGGGGGCCATGAGCAGTTCTTC.

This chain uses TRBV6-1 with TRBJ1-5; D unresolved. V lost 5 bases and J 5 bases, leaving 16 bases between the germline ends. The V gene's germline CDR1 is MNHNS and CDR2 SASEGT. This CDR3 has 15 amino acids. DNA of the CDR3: TGTGCCAGCAGTCCCGGCAGTTTTAGGGATCAGCCCCAGCATTTT. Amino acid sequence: CASSPGSFRDQPQHF.

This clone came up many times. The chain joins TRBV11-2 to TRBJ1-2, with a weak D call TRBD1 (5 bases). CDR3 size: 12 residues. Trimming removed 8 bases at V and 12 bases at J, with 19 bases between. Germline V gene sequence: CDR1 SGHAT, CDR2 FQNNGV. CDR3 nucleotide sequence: TGTGCCAGCGGTCTAGGGACGGTTGTTCACACCTTC. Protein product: CASGLGTVVHTF.

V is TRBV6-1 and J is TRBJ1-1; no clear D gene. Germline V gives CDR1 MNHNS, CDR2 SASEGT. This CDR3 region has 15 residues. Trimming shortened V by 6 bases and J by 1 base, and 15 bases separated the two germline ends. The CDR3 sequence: CASRGLDGKNTEAFF. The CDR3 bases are TGTGCCAGCAGAGGCTTGGACGGAAAGAACACTGAAGCTTTCTTT.

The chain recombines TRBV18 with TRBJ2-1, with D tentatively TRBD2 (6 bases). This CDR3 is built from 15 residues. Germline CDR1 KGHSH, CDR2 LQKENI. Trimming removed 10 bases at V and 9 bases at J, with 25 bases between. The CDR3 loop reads CATFRDPSSVGEQFF. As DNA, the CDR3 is TGTGCCACCTTCAGGGACCCATCTAGCGTTGGTGAGCAGTTCTTC.

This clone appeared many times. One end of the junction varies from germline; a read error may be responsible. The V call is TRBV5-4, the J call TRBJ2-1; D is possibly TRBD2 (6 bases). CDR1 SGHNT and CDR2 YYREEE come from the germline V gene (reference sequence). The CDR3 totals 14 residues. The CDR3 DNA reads TGTGCCAGCAGCTTCACTAGCTCCCACAATGAGCAGTTCTTC. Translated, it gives CASSFTSSHNEQFF.

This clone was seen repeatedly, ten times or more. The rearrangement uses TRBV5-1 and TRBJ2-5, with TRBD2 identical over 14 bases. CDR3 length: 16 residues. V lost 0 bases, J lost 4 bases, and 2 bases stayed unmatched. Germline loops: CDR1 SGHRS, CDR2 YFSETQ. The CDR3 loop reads CASSLGLAGGAETQYF. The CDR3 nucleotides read TGCGCCAGCAGCTTGGGACTAGCGGGAGGGGCAGAGACCCAGTACTTC.

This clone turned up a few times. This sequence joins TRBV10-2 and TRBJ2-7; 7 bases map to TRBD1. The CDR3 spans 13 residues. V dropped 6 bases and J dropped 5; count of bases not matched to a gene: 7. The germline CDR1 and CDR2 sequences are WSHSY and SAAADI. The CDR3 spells CASSDDRANEQYF. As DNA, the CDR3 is TGCGCCAGCAGCGATGACAGGGCCAACGAGCAGTACTTC.

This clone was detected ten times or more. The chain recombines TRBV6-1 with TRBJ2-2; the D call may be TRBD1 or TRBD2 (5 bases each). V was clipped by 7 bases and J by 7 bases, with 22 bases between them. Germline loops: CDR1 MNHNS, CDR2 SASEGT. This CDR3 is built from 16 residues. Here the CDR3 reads CASKVQGPLTVGELFF. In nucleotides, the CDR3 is TGTGCCAGCAAAGTTCAGGGACCGCTAACCGTCGGGGAGCTGTTTTTT.

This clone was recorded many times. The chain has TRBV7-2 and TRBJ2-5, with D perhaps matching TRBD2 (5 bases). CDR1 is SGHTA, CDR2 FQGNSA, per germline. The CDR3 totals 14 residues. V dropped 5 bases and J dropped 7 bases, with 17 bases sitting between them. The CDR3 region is CASSRGLFLGTQYF. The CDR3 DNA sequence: TGTGCCAGCAGCCGAGGGTTATTCTTGGGGACCCAGTACTTC. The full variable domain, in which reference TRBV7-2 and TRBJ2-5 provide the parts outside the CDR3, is GAGVSQSPSNKVTEKGKDVELRCDPISGHTALYWYRQSLGQGLEFLIYFQGNSAPDKSGLPSDRFSAERTGGSVSTLTIQRTQQEDSAVYLCASSRGLFLGTQYFGPGTRLLVL.

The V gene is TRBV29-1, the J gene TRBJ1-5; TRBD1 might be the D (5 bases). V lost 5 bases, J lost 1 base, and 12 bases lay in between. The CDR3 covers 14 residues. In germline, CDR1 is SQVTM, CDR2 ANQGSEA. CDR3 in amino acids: CSVIEGTSNQPQHF. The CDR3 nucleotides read TGCAGCGTTATAGAGGGGACGAGCAATCAGCCCCAGCATTTT.

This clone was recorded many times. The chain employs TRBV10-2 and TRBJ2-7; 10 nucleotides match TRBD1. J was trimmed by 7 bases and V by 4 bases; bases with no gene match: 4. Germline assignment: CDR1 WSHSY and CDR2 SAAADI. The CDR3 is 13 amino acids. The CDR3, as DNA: TGCGCCAGCAGTGGGACAGGGGGTAGGGAGCAGTACTTC. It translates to CASSGTGGREQYF.

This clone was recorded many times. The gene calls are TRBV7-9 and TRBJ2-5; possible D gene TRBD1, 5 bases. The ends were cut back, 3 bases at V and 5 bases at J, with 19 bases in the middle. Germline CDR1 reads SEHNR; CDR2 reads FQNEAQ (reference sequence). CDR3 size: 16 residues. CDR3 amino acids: CASSFIRGRVTETQYF. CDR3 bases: TGTGCCAGCAGCTTTATTAGGGGCAGGGTAACGGAGACCCAGTACTTC.

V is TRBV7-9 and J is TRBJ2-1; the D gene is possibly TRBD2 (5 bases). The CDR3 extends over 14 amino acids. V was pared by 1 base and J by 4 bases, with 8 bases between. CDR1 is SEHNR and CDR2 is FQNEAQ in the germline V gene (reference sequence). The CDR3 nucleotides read TGTGCCAGCAGCTTAGTCCTAGCTTACAATGAGCAGTTCTTC. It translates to CASSLVLAYNEQFF.

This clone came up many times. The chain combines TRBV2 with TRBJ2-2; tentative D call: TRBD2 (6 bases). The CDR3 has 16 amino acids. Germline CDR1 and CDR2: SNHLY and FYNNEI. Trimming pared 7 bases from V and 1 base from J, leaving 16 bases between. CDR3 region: CASKDWDLVNTGELFF. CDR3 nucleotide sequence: TGTGCCAGCAAAGATTGGGACTTAGTGAACACCGGGGAGCTGTTTTTT. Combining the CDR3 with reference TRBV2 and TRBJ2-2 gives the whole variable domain EPEVTQTPSHQVTQMGQEVILRCVPISNHLYFYWYRQILGQKVEFLVSFYNNEISEKSEIFDDQFSVERPDGSNFTLKIRSTKLEDSAMYFCASKDWDLVNTGELFFGEGSRLTVL.

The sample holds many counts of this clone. The CDR3 loop reads CASSLALLAGNTGELFF. The CDR3 DNA reads TGTGCCAGCAGCTTAGCGCTACTAGCGGGAAACACCGGGGAGCTGTTTTTT. The rearrangement joins TRBV11-1 to TRBJ2-2, with 10 bases matching TRBD2. V gave up 0 bases and J gave up 2 bases; unmatched junction bases: 3. Germline loops: CDR1 SGHAT, CDR2 FQDESV (reference sequence). The CDR3 extends over 17 amino acids.